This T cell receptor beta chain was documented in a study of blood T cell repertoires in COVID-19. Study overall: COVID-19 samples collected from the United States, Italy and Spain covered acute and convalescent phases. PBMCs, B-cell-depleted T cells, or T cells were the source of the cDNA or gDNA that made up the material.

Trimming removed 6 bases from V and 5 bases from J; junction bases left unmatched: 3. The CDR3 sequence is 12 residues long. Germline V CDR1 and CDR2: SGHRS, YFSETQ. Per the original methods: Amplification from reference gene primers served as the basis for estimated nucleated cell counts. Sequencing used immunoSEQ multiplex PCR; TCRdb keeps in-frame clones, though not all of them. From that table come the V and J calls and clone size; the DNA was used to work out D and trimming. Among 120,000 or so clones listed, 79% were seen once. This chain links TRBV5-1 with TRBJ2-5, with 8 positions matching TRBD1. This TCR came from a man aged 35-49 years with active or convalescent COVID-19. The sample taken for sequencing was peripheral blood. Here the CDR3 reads CASTRGHETQYF. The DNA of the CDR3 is TGCGCCAGCACCAGGGGGCATGAGACCCAGTACTTC.